This entry describes one T cell receptor beta chain. Antigen: not known. Sequencing was performed with immunoSEQ multiplex PCR; in TCRdb, only in-frame clones are kept and a portion is missing. The sample has 38,000 or so clones, approximately 69% seen once. The sample comes from a study of PD-1 blockade in classical Hodgkin lymphoma. As for the study in general: Intravenous delivery of nivolumab at 3 mg/kg to patients occurred every 2 weeks.

CDR3 size: 15 residues. Germline V gene lookup returns CDR1 SGHAT and CDR2 FQNNGV. V shed 2 bases, J shed 6 bases, and the junction held 7 bases outside the gene matches. Brentuximab vedotin exposure varied among the patients, all of whom had relapsed after autologous stem cell transplantation. Reported best responses ranged across complete response, partial response or progressive disease. The study's findings and limits: Newly diagnosed patients were said to have less baseline TCR diversity than healthy donors did.

This receptor was obtained from a human donor with classical Hodgkin lymphoma. Specimen: peripheral blood mononuclear cells (PBMCs), collected before the second cycle of nivolumab. This sequence joins TRBV11-2 and TRBJ2-7; 10 bases fit TRBD2. CDR3 coding DNA: TGTGCCAGCAGCTTATCAGCGGGAGGGGCCTCCGAGCAGTACTTC. The encoded protein is CASSLSAGGASEQYF.